This T cell receptor (beta chain) was profiled in a study of radiotherapy plus CTLA-4 blockade in lung cancer (dated by TCRdb to the late 2010s). Looking at the study overall: Objective responses were observed in 15% to 20% of enrolled patients, and disease control was achieved in 25% to 35%.

The library was built by means of the immunoSEQ multiplex PCR assay. TCRdb provides this immuneACCESS table in a form limited to in-frame rearrangements. Some clones are lacking; in checked studies, under half of them reflect an unresolved V gene, and why the rest are absent is not known. The sample profile shows about 97,000 clones; under 85% of them were found once. Of the sample, approximately 3% falls within the top ten clones. In the case of this clone: Its antigen is not yet known. No base-level quality is on record; no much larger clone is a single base apart.

Focal radiation therapy combined with CTLA-4 blockade (ipilimumab) was tested in patients with chemo-refractory metastatic non-small-cell lung cancer. Results the study describes overall, beyond this receptor: Increased serum interferon-beta after radiation, together with early dynamic changes in blood T cell clones, were reported to be the strongest predictors of response. TCR clones derived from tumors expanded in peripheral blood after treatment with radiotherapy and ipilimumab.

The junction shows trimming of 2 bases on V and 5 bases on J, and the gene matches do not reach 11 bases of it. Via the germline V gene, CDR1 is SGDLS and CDR2 YYNGEE. The CDR3 runs 16 amino acids, cysteine and phenylalanine included. The entry retains the CDR3 DNA only, 48 bases that are in frame from base 1. Source: peripheral blood, taken from a patient treated with radiotherapy plus ipilimumab. The clonotype originates from a human donor with non-small cell lung cancer who had a partial response to radiotherapy plus ipilimumab. Some clones in this sample may be carry-over from other donors' samples. The V and J segments used are TRBV9 and TRBJ2-7, with 9 middle bases fitting TRBD2. The CDR3: CASSVSGWVAGDEQYF. The nucleotide sequence is TGTGCCAGCAGCGTGAGTGGGTGGGTAGCGGGGGACGAGCAGTACTTC.